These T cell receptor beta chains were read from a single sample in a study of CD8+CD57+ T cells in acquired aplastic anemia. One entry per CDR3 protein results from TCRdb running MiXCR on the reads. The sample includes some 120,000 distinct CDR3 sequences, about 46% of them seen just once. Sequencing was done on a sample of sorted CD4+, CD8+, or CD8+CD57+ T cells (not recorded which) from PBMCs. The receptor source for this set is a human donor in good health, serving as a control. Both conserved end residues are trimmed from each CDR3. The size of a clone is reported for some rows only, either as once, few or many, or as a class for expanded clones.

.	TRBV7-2	ASSCNSPLH
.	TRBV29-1	SVEVVGQGLGSAGNTEAF
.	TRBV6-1	VSSTDRGANYGCT
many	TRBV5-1	ASRAGGIWDQETQY
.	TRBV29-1	SVERGWTGGTDTQY
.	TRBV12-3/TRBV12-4	ASSFAGSHQPQH
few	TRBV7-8	ASTSASYEQY
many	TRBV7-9	ASSQGVSDEQY
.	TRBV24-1	ATQGQGNYGYT
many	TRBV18	ASSPPGQGSQPQH
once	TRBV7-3	ASSLSREGMDEQF
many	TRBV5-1	ASSLQRETQY
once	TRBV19	ASSKLAGAGYEQY
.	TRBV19	ASSTTGTDTQY
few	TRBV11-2	ASSLLAGGISYEQY
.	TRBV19	ASSIKAGTDYEQY
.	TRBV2	ASSLQDVQVPQH
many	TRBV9	ASSVGGAWGETQY
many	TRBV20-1	SATTGGLRTDTQY
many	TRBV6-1	ASSLTGTGDTGELF
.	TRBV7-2	ASSLAPAYEQY
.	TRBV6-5	ASSSSTYYT
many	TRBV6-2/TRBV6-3	ASSRPAGGNYGYT
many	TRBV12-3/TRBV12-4	ASSSYNEQF
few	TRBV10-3	AISAQESPYEQY
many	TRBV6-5	ASSYRLDRDNEQF
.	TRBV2	ASSRNQGGTEAF
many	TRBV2	ASIRGGSKDTEAF
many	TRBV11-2	ASSLVWRDTEAF
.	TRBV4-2	ASSQEGGATDTQY
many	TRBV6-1	ASSAQGGDGYT
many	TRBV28	ASTNLQGGNQPQH
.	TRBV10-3	AISGGGQSSYNSPLH
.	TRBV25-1	ASSPRQGADSPLH
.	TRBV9	ASSVEAGLAEQF
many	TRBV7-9	ASSKGRGTAEAF
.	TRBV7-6	ASSLELAGGGEQF